The entry below gives a single T cell receptor beta chain sequence along with its context. This sample was taken from a study of T cells after yellow fever vaccination. Regarding the study as a whole: Some clonotypes, a small share, were shared between CD4 and CD8 compartments. Subsequent booster samples again held most clones from primary vaccination (roughly 95% CD4, roughly 88% CD8). The bulk population could contribute abundant contaminating clonotypes to FACS-sorted repertoires. On re-exposure, the response was weaker but peaked faster, at day 5 versus 15.

CDR1 MGHRA and CDR2 YSYEKL come from the germline V gene. The germline V and J ends were trimmed by 0 bases and 5 bases, with 13 bases remaining between them. The CDR3 covers 15 residues. TCRdb itself ran the 5' RACE reads through MiXCR, one entry per CDR3 protein. The sample records under 55,000 distinct CDR3 sequences, 6.6% being singletons. Sequences were derived from CD8+ T cells not binding an NS4B(214-222) dextramer, sorted from PBMCs, sampled roughly 45 days after the first yellow fever vaccination. The V and J genes are TRBV4-1 and TRBJ2-5; possibly TRBD1 or TRBD2 for D (5 bases each). The clonotype originates from a man aged 18 to 30 who received the YFV17D yellow fever vaccine. CDR3 DNA sequence: TGCGCCAGCAGCCAAGACCGCTCACGGGACGAGACCCAGTACTTC. Its translation: CASSQDRSRDETQYF.